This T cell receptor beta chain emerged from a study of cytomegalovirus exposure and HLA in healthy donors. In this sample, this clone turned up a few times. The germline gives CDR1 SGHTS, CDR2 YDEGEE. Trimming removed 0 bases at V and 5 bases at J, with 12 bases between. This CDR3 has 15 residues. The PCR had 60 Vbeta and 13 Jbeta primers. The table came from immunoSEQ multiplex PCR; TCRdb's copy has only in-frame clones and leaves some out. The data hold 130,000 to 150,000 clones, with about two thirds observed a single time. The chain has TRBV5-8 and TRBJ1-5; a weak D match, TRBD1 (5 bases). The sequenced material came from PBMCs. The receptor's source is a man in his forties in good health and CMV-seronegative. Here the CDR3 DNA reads TGTGCCAGCAGCTTGGAAGGGGTCGGTCATCAGCCCCAGCATTTT. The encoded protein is CASSLEGVGHQPQHF.